A selection of T cell receptor beta chains follows, all from one sample in a study of blood T cell repertoires in COVID-19. The assay was immunoSEQ multiplex PCR, and TCRdb's table has in-frame clones only and misses some. The sample lists some 110,000 clones, about four fifths occurring once. Material for sequencing was peripheral blood. The receptors stem from a woman in her 70s with acute or convalescent COVID-19. CDR3s leave out the opening cysteine and the closing phenylalanine or tryptophan. Each record gives: V gene, J gene, CDR3 protein.

V gene: TRBV5-5; J gene: TRBJ1-1; CDR3 protein: ASSFGRMNTEAF
V gene: TRBV27; J gene: TRBJ1-1; CDR3 protein: ASSQTGFGTEAF
V gene: TRBV4-3; J gene: TRBJ1-5; CDR3 protein: ASSLLRGGDQPQH
V gene: TRBV19; J gene: TRBJ2-2; CDR3 protein: ASSMHRGLAGELF
V gene: TRBV15; J gene: TRBJ2-7; CDR3 protein: ATSSRGAGDGEQY
V gene: TRBV19; J gene: TRBJ1-5; CDR3 protein: ASRGTGAGNQPQH
V gene: TRBV6-6; J gene: TRBJ2-5; CDR3 protein: ASSYPASAQETQY
V gene: TRBV29-1; J gene: TRBJ2-2; CDR3 protein: SGQVSGELF
V gene: TRBV5-1; J gene: TRBJ2-5; CDR3 protein: ASGLAGAEETQY
V gene: TRBV27; J gene: TRBJ1-2; CDR3 protein: ASSPSGRQGYGYT
V gene: TRBV7-2; J gene: TRBJ1-4; CDR3 protein: ASSPGLSTEKLF
V gene: TRBV14; J gene: TRBJ2-7; CDR3 protein: ASLFQGSSYEQY
V gene: TRBV19; J gene: TRBJ1-2; CDR3 protein: ASSQQGDYGYT
V gene: TRBV5-1; J gene: TRBJ2-4; CDR3 protein: ASSLKNIQY
V gene: TRBV6-5; J gene: TRBJ1-6; CDR3 protein: ASSYSGQGVDSPLH
V gene: TRBV5-1; J gene: TRBJ1-1; CDR3 protein: ASSKLQGKDTEAF
V gene: TRBV4-1; J gene: TRBJ1-3; CDR3 protein: ASSQVGQATSSGNTIY
V gene: TRBV6-5; J gene: TRBJ2-3; CDR3 protein: ASSSPITENTQY
V gene: TRBV18; J gene: TRBJ2-7; CDR3 protein: ASADFSSYEQY
V gene: TRBV28; J gene: TRBJ1-1; CDR3 protein: ASSATGEEAF
V gene: TRBV12-3/TRBV12-4; J gene: TRBJ2-3; CDR3 protein: ASSLYVDTQY
V gene: TRBV7-2; J gene: TRBJ2-1; CDR3 protein: ASSSNTGRQF
V gene: TRBV28; J gene: TRBJ1-2; CDR3 protein: ATGQYYGYT
V gene: TRBV7-6; J gene: TRBJ2-1; CDR3 protein: ASSLSARGSYNEQF
V gene: TRBV28; J gene: TRBJ2-7; CDR3 protein: ASKVGPNEQY
V gene: TRBV28; J gene: TRBJ2-7; CDR3 protein: ASSTTGQGTSYEQY
V gene: TRBV5-1; J gene: TRBJ1-2; CDR3 protein: ASSLGGTGSGYGYT
V gene: TRBV12-3/TRBV12-4; J gene: TRBJ1-2; CDR3 protein: ASSLADREGYT
V gene: TRBV7-3; J gene: TRBJ2-6; CDR3 protein: ASSLRPSGSLVGANVLT
V gene: TRBV13; J gene: TRBJ1-3; CDR3 protein: ASSLGRTGSHSGNTIY
V gene: TRBV2; J gene: TRBJ2-1; CDR3 protein: ASSRGTGYNEQF
V gene: TRBV19; J gene: TRBJ1-1; CDR3 protein: ASSARQGFTEAF
V gene: TRBV27; J gene: TRBJ2-1; CDR3 protein: ASSLTGSSYNEQF
V gene: TRBV7-2; J gene: TRBJ2-2; CDR3 protein: ASSRTGAGELF
V gene: TRBV28; J gene: TRBJ1-3; CDR3 protein: ATMGGAVGNTIY
V gene: TRBV2; J gene: TRBJ2-1; CDR3 protein: ASSEAQGTSGNNEQF
V gene: TRBV18; J gene: TRBJ2-5; CDR3 protein: ASSELQETQY
V gene: TRBV9; J gene: TRBJ2-3; CDR3 protein: ASSSSGTSTDTQY
V gene: TRBV14; J gene: TRBJ2-5; CDR3 protein: ASSPLGGGGETQY
V gene: TRBV4-3; J gene: TRBJ2-7; CDR3 protein: ASSQERGYSYEQY
V gene: TRBV30; J gene: TRBJ2-1; CDR3 protein: ASPGTSVNEQF
V gene: TRBV4-2; J gene: TRBJ2-1; CDR3 protein: ASSQDPLAGGWGEQF